The rows below give T cell receptor beta chains drawn from one sample of a study of blood T cell repertoires in COVID-19. Profiled with immunoSEQ multiplex PCR; TCRdb holds only in-frame clones, not every one. The sample carries a few hundred thousand clones, roughly 86% recorded once. The source material was PBMCs or T cells enriched from blood (not recorded which). The source of these receptors is a woman in her twenties or thirties who had recovered from COVID-19. The CDR3 runs from the conserved cysteine through the conserved F or W. D genes are given only for firm matches. Clone size is not always given. Where it is, it says once, few, many or a class for expanded clones.

TRBV27	TRBD2	TRBJ2-7	.	15	TGTGCCAGCAGTCTCGCGGACGGGACTAGCGGCGAGCAGTACTTC	CASSLADGTSGEQYF
TRBV18	.	TRBJ2-5	.	16	TGTGCCAGCTCACCAATGGGGACTTGGGGACAAGAGACCCAGTACTTC	CASSPMGTWGQETQYF
TRBV6-5	TRBD1	TRBJ2-7	.	15	TGTGCCAGCAGTTACTCTGGGCAGGGGGTATACGAGCAGTACTTC	CASSYSGQGVYEQYF
TRBV10-1	TRBD2	TRBJ2-1	.	17	TGCGCCAGCAGTGGGATACTAGCGGGAGGCTCCTACAATGAGCAGTTCTTC	CASSGILAGGSYNEQFF
TRBV14	.	TRBJ2-1	.	14	TGTGCCAGCAGCCATCTACCAAGCCCCAATGAGCAGTTCTTC	CASSHLPSPNEQFF
TRBV7-6	.	TRBJ1-6	.	14	TGTGCCAGCAGCTTACTACAGGGCAGGTCACCCCTCCACTTT	CASSLLQGRSPLHF
TRBV4-2	TRBD2	TRBJ2-7	.	12	TGTGCCAGCAGCCTCGGGACTAGCGAGCAGTACTTC	CASSLGTSEQYF
TRBV6-6	TRBD2	TRBJ2-7	.	15	TGTGCCAGCAGCTTTGGACTAGTCTCGTCTCGGGAGCAGTACTTC	CASSFGLVSSREQYF
TRBV25-1	.	TRBJ2-1	.	13	TGTGCCAGCACAGGGGCTACCGGGACAACTCAGTTCTTC	CASTGATGTTQFF
TRBV6-5	.	TRBJ2-7	.	14	TGTGCCAGCAGCCTAGGGGTCGCCTCCTACGAGCAGTACTTC	CASSLGVASYEQYF
TRBV4-1	.	TRBJ2-7	.	17	TGCGCCAGCAGCCAACCCGTAGGGGTTAGGAGCTCCTACGAGCAGTACTTC	CASSQPVGVRSSYEQYF
TRBV28	.	TRBJ1-3	.	12	TGTGCCAGCAAGAGGGGGGGAAACACCATATATTTT	CASKRGGNTIYF
TRBV29-1	.	TRBJ1-1	.	14	TGCAGCGTTGAACTGCGGCAGATGAACACTGAAGCTTTCTTT	CSVELRQMNTEAFF
TRBV4-1	TRBD2	TRBJ2-3	.	17	TGCGCCAGCAGCCAAGGCGGGGGACCGAAAGCCGCAGATACGCAGTATTTT	CASSQGGGPKAADTQYF
TRBV27	.	TRBJ2-1	.	15	TGTGCCAGCAGTTTACTCGCCTTAGGGGGCAATGAGCAGTTCTTC	CASSLLALGGNEQFF
TRBV4-2	TRBD1	TRBJ2-7	.	14	TGTGCCAGCAGCCTCAGGACAGGGCCCTACGAGCAGTACTTC	CASSLRTGPYEQYF
TRBV5-8	.	TRBJ2-5	.	12	TGTGCCAGCAGCCCCACGAGAGAGACCCAGTACTTC	CASSPTRETQYF
TRBV18	.	TRBJ1-1	.	14	TGTGCCAGCTCACCTGGGGGCGCGGGCACTGAAGCTTTCTTT	CASSPGGAGTEAFF
TRBV5-1	TRBD2	TRBJ2-3	.	15	TGCGCCAGCAGCCGGGGGGTGGACTGGACAGATACGCAGTATTTT	CASSRGVDWTDTQYF
TRBV19	TRBD1	TRBJ2-7	.	14	TGTGCCAGCTCCCGGACAGGGGGCTCCTACGAGCAGTACTTC	CASSRTGGSYEQYF
TRBV28	.	TRBJ1-2	once	18	TGTGCCAGCAGCCCATACCAACAGGGCCTCCTCCCCAACTATGGCTACACCTTC	CASSPYQQGLLPNYGYTF
TRBV11-2	.	TRBJ1-4	.	13	TGTGCCAGCAGCGGACCGGGGGATGAAAAACTGTTTTTT	CASSGPGDEKLFF
TRBV10-3	.	TRBJ1-5	.	14	TGTGCCATCAGTGTTGAGGCAGGGGTACAGCCCCAGCATTTT	CAISVEAGVQPQHF
TRBV28	.	TRBJ1-1	.	12	TGTGCCAGCAGTCCTACAGGGTCTGAAGCTTTCTTT	CASSPTGSEAFF
TRBV28	.	TRBJ1-2	.	15	TGTGCCAGCAGCCCACCCGGGGGTGATTTGTATGGCTACACCTTC	CASSPPGGDLYGYTF
TRBV4-3	TRBD1	TRBJ1-2	few	13	TGCGCCAGCAGCCAACCGGGACAGGATGGCTACACCTTC	CASSQPGQDGYTF
TRBV19	TRBD1	TRBJ1-2	.	12	TGTGCCAGTGACAGGGGGTACTATGGCTACACCTTC	CASDRGYYGYTF
TRBV19	.	TRBJ1-4	.	14	TGTGCCAGTAGAAAGGGGCTGGCTAATGAAAAACTGTTTTTT	CASRKGLANEKLFF
TRBV5-1	.	TRBJ1-4	.	14	TGCGCCAGCAGCCATCCAGGGACTAATGAAAAACTGTTTTTT	CASSHPGTNEKLFF
TRBV18	TRBD2	TRBJ2-7	.	16	TGTGCCAGCTCACCCCCGGGGATAGCGGGAGCGGTCGAGCAGTACTTC	CASSPPGIAGAVEQYF
TRBV2	TRBD1	TRBJ1-1	.	15	TGTGCCAGCAGGCACGGACAGGGTGGTAACACTGAAGCTTTCTTT	CASRHGQGGNTEAFF
TRBV15	.	TRBJ1-5	few	16	TGTGCCACCAGCAAAGTAGGACAGTTAAGCAATCAGCCCCAGCATTTT	CATSKVGQLSNQPQHF
TRBV18	.	TRBJ1-1	.	16	TGTGCCAGCTCACGAAACGCTCAGGGGACGAACACTGAAGCTTTCTTT	CASSRNAQGTNTEAFF
TRBV9	TRBD2	TRBJ2-7	.	14	TGTGCCAGCAGCCCAAGCGGGAGGGACTACGAGCAGTACTTC	CASSPSGRDYEQYF
TRBV19	TRBD2	TRBJ2-1	.	16	TGTGCCAGTAGTATCTCTGGGACTACCGCTTACAATGAGCAGTTCTTC	CASSISGTTAYNEQFF
TRBV9	.	TRBJ1-1	once	14	TGTGCCAGCAGCGTAAATGTAAAGAACACTGAAGCTTTCTTT	CASSVNVKNTEAFF
TRBV29-1	TRBD1	TRBJ1-2	.	18	TGCAGCGGCTCAAAACTCGGGACAGGGCTTTATTCTAACTATGGCTACACCTTC	CSGSKLGTGLYSNYGYTF
TRBV5-1	TRBD2	TRBJ2-3	.	16	TGCGCCAGCAGCTTCCAAGTGGGACTAGCCCTTGAAACGCAGTATTTT	CASSFQVGLALETQYF
TRBV20-1	.	TRBJ1-3	.	11	TGCAGTGTTTTTACAGGGAACACCATATATTTT	CSVFTGNTIYF
TRBV14	TRBD1	TRBJ2-3	.	18	TGTGCCAGCAGCCAACTCAGGGACAGCCTAACTAGCACAGATACGCAGTATTTT	CASSQLRDSLTSTDTQYF
TRBV6-5	.	TRBJ1-2	.	15	TGTGCCAGCAGTTATAACAGAAGCCCTAACTATGGCTACACCTTC	CASSYNRSPNYGYTF
TRBV5-6	.	TRBJ2-7	.	12	TGTGCCAGCAGCGTAGACTCTTACGAGCAGTACTTC	CASSVDSYEQYF
TRBV29-1	TRBD1	TRBJ1-2	.	15	TGCAGCGTTGGGGGGACAGGGATAGGAAACTATGGCTACACCTTC	CSVGGTGIGNYGYTF
TRBV5-1	TRBD1	TRBJ2-7	.	14	TGCGCCAGCAGTCTCTCGGACAGGTCTGACGAGCAGTACTTC	CASSLSDRSDEQYF
TRBV18	.	TRBJ2-2	once	17	TGTGCCAGCTCACCACAAGCGATTAGTTTTGGGGCCCGGGAGCTGTTTTTT	CASSPQAISFGARELFF